The 32 T cell receptor beta chains below were found in one sample sequenced in a study of metastatic and nonmetastatic thyroid tumors. TCRdb re-called the PCR reads with MiXCR. The sample has tens of thousands of clones, 9.5% to 13% seen once; the top ten hold approximately 9.1%. Prior to thyroid surgery, none of the patients had received any treatment. Source material: blood. The receptors originated from a male donor with papillary thyroid cancer or a benign thyroid nodule (not recorded which). Some clones in this sample may be carry-over from other donors' samples.

This clone was seen repeatedly, ten times or more. V is TRBV5-1 and J is TRBJ1-3; the match to TRBD1 covers 8 bases. The CDR3 sequence is 17 residues long. Germline CDR1 reads SGHRS; CDR2 reads YFSETQ. J lost 7 bases, V lost 4 bases, and 16 bases had no gene match. The CDR3 DNA sequence: TGCGCCAGCAGCACGGGGACAGGTTTCACCCCGGGGAACACCATATATTTT. Translating gives CASSTGTGFTPGNTIYF. The full variable domain, completed using reference TRBV5-1 and TRBJ1-3, is KAGVTQTPRYLIKTRGQQVTLSCSPISGHRSVSWYQQTPGQGLQFLFEYFSETQRNKGNFPGRFSGRQFSNSRSEMNVSTLELGDSALYLCASSTGTGFTPGNTIYFGEGSWLTVV.

This clone was seen ten or more times. The chain joins TRBV9 to TRBJ2-5; D perhaps matches TRBD2 (5 bases). Trimming took off 3 bases at V and 3 bases at J, with 12 bases between the two ends. From germline, CDR1 is SGDLS and CDR2 YYNGEE. The CDR3 length is 14 residues. The CDR3 protein is CASSGPDSKETQYF. The CDR3 nucleotides read TGTGCCAGCAGCGGCCCGGACTCTAAAGAGACCCAGTACTTC.

This clone occurred many times. Written as DNA, the CDR3 is TGCAGTGCTAGAGAGTGGGGCGGGACAGGGGAAAACACCATATATTTT. Its translation is CSAREWGGTGENTIYF. The J gene is TRBJ1-3, the V gene TRBV20-1; TRBD1 matches 10 bases. This CDR3 region has 16 residues. The V gene's germline CDR1 is DFQATT and CDR2 SNEGSKA (reference sequence). The junction had 8 bases not matched to a gene; V was cut back by 0 bases and J by 6 bases.

This clone was detected ten times or more. The chain links TRBV29-1 to TRBJ2-7; 11 bases match TRBD1. Unmatched junction bases numbered 5, after V lost 1 base and J lost 3 bases. The germline V gene encodes CDR1 SQVTM and CDR2 ANQGSEA. The CDR3 spans 15 residues. The CDR3 DNA reads as TGCAGCGTTGAAGTCCGGGACAGGGGGTTCTACGAGCAGTACTTC. Translation: CSVEVRDRGFYEQYF.

The table lists this clone with a few counts. The chain uses TRBV19 and TRBJ2-4; D not certain. V shed 5 bases and J shed 3 bases, with 14 bases lying between them. This CDR3 contains 15 residues. Germline CDR1 LNHDA, CDR2 SQIVND (reference sequence). CDR3 in amino acids: CASSDGCYGKNIQYF. CDR3 bases: TGTGCCAGTAGTGATGGGTGTTATGGCAAAAACATTCAGTACTTC.

This clone was seen many times. Other DNA sequences in the same sample also yield this CDR3. The V and J genes are TRBV2 and TRBJ1-1, with D hard to call. V lost 7 bases, J lost 0 bases, and 12 bases lay in between. The germline CDR1 and CDR2 sequences are SNHLY and FYNNEI. The CDR3 loop spans 14 amino acids. This chain's CDR3 is CASNRGPLNTEAFF. DNA for the CDR3: TGTGCCAGCAACCGGGGTCCCCTGAACACTGAAGCTTTCTTT.

This clone was counted ten times or more. The V call is TRBV13, the J call TRBJ2-2; TRBD2 matches at 11 bases. Germline V CDR1 and CDR2: PRHDT, FYEKMQ (reference sequence). Losses at the gene ends were 5 bases for V and 0 bases for J; bases not matched to a gene: 11. The CDR3 runs 19 residues. CDR3 bases: TGTGCCAGCAGCACGGGACTAGCGGAATCTAGTGCGAACACCGGGGAGCTGTTTTTT. Amino acids: CASSTGLAESSANTGELFF.

This clone came up many times. The chain carries TRBV11-2 and TRBJ2-2; unclear D gene. The V and J ends lost 0 bases and 6 bases respectively, with 2 bases between them. This CDR3 has 12 amino acids. Germline V lookup: CDR1 SGHAT, CDR2 FQNNGV. The CDR3, as DNA: TGTGCCAGCAGCTTAGAGGCCGGGGAGCTGTTTTTT. This sequence encodes CASSLEAGELFF.

The table lists this clone with many counts. The chain links TRBV7-3 to TRBJ2-1; a possible D gene is TRBD2 (6 bases). There are 14 residues in the CDR3. Germline CDR1 and CDR2: SGHTA and FQGTGA. Deletions cut 1 base from V and 9 bases from J, with 13 bases between. The CDR3 DNA sequence: TGTGCCAGCAGCTTAAGCAGCACTAGCCCTGAGCAGTTCTTC. Its protein is CASSLSSTSPEQFF.

This clone was detected many times. V usage is TRBV11-2 and J usage is TRBJ2-3; 8 bases are a match to TRBD2. V shed 3 bases, J shed 3 bases, and the junction held 8 bases outside the gene matches. This CDR3 is built from 16 residues. Germline values: CDR1 SGHAT, CDR2 FQNNGV. The CDR3 DNA sequence: TGTGCCAGCAGCTTCGGGACTAGTTTGTTGACAGATACGCAGTATTTT. Its translation: CASSFGTSLLTDTQYF.

This clone was seen ten or more times. V usage is TRBV7-2 and J usage is TRBJ1-3; 8 bases are shared with TRBD1. The germline CDR1 and CDR2 sequences are SGHTA and FQGNSA. The CDR3 loop spans 15 amino acids. The J segment lost 2 bases and the V segment lost 5 bases, leaving 5 bases of the junction unmatched. The CDR3 is CASSIQGGAGNTIYF. The CDR3 DNA reads as TGTGCCAGCAGCATACAGGGGGGAGCTGGAAACACCATATATTTT. The whole variable domain, filled in from reference TRBV7-2 and TRBJ1-3, reads GAGVSQSPSNKVTEKGKDVELRCDPISGHTALYWYRQSLGQGLEFLIYFQGNSAPDKSGLPSDRFSAERTGGSVSTLTIQRTQQEDSAVYLCASSIQGGAGNTIYFGEGSWLTVV.

The table lists this clone with many counts. DNA of the CDR3: TGTGCCTGGACCCCCAGCGACAGGGAAAATTCACCCCTCCACTTT. Translated, it gives CAWTPSDRENSPLHF. The chain carries TRBV30 and TRBJ1-6; 7 bases are shared with TRBD1. Germline values: CDR1 GTSNPN, CDR2 SVGIG (reference sequence). Unmatched junction bases numbered 10, after V lost 4 bases and J lost 7 bases. The CDR3 extends over 15 amino acids.

This clone was picked up many times. The chain links TRBV7-9 to TRBJ2-1; D assignment may be TRBD1 or TRBD2 (5 bases each). Germline CDR1 reads SEHNR; CDR2 reads FQNEAQ (reference sequence). V lost 5 bases and J 6 bases, leaving 20 bases between the germline ends. The CDR3 is made up of 16 amino acids. CDR3 in amino acids: CASSPRGLRGGNEQFF. CDR3 bases: TGTGCCAGCAGCCCGCGAGGACTCCGTGGGGGCAATGAGCAGTTCTTC.

A word on this clone: This sequence may be a read error, since a much larger clone differs from it by one base. The same CDR3 is also encoded by other DNA sequences in this sample. This chain uses TRBV10-3 with TRBJ2-5, with TRBD2 matching over 13 bases. From germline, CDR1 is ENHRY and CDR2 SYGVKD. V shed 5 bases, J shed 5 bases, and the junction held 8 bases outside the gene matches. This CDR3 has 16 amino acids. CDR3 coding DNA: TGTGCCATCAGTAGAGGACTAGCGGGGGAAAAGGAGACCCAGTACTTC. Protein sequence: CAISRGLAGEKETQYF.

The table lists this clone with many counts. The chain employs TRBV20-1 and TRBJ1-2; D is ambiguous. There are 11 residues in the CDR3. In germline, CDR1 is DFQATT, CDR2 SNEGSKA (reference sequence). CDR3 sequence reads: CSAGSNYGYTF. The DNA of the CDR3 is TGCAGCGCGGGCAGCAACTATGGCTACACCTTC.

This clone was counted at least ten times. This chain uses TRBV12-3 or TRBV12-4 with TRBJ1-2; D not certain. Trimming shortened V by 1 base and J by 5 bases, and 5 bases separated the two germline ends. The CDR3 has 12 amino acids. Written as DNA, the CDR3 is TGTGCCAGCAGTTTAGGGCCTTATGGCTACACCTTC. It specifies CASSLGPYGYTF.

In this sample, this clone turned up a few times. Germline is not matched at one junction end, which may reflect a read error. The chain joins TRBV28 to TRBJ2-3; D may be TRBD1 or TRBD2 (9 bases each). The CDR3 sequence is 17 residues long. Per the germline V gene, CDR1 is MDHEN and CDR2 is SYDVKM. CDR3 coding DNA: TGTGACAGCAGCCTCGCGGGGGGGGACAGGGTCACAGATACGCAGTATTTT. Translation: CDSSLAGGDRVTDTQYF. Full variable domain (outside the CDR3, taken from reference TRBV28 and TRBJ2-3): DVKVTQSSRYLVKRTGEKVFLECVQDMDHENMFWYRQDPGLGLRLIYFSYDVKMKEKGDIPEGYSVSREKKERFSLILESASTNQTSMYLCDSSLAGGDRVTDTQYFGPGTRLTVL.

Note on this clone: A read error may be the cause here, since a much bigger clone is one base away. The J gene is TRBJ2-1, the V gene TRBV24-1, with TRBD1 identical over 9 bases. Germline values: CDR1 KGHDR, CDR2 SFDVKD. The CDR3 length is 16 residues. DNA of the CDR3: TGTGTCACCAGTGCTTTGACAGGGGGTTCCTACAATGAGCAGTTCTTC. Translation: CVTSALTGGSYNEQFF.

The chain couples TRBV6-1 to TRBJ1-3; tentative D call: TRBD1 (5 bases). Trimming stripped 10 bases from V and 4 bases from J, with 11 bases between. CDR1 is MNHNS, CDR2 SASEGT, per germline. The CDR3 runs 12 residues. DNA of the CDR3: TGTGCCACGAGGGGTCGAGGAAACACCATATATTTT. Amino acid sequence: CATRGRGNTIYF.

There are many counts of this clone. The genes are TRBV30 and TRBJ1-2; possibly TRBD1 for D (6 bases). CDR3 length: 14 amino acids. Trimming cost V 5 bases and J 6 bases, with 19 bases left between them. Germline V gene sequence: CDR1 GTSNPN, CDR2 SVGIG (reference sequence). The CDR3 is CAWGVRQGKNGYTF. The CDR3 DNA sequence: TGTGCCTGGGGGGTGAGGCAGGGGAAGAATGGCTACACCTTC.

The sample holds many counts of this clone. In nucleotides, the CDR3 is TGTGCCATCAGGGACAGCTCTAGCACAGATACGCAGTATTTT. As protein: CAIRDSSSTDTQYF. The rearrangement uses TRBV10-3 and TRBJ2-3; possibly TRBD1 for D (6 bases). Trimming took 6 bases from V and 0 from J, leaving 10 bases between them. The CDR3 loop spans 14 amino acids. Per germline, CDR1 ENHRY and CDR2 SYGVKD.

The sample holds many counts of this clone. This rearrangement joins TRBV11-1 to TRBJ2-3; D gene ambiguous. With 3 bases removed from V and 0 bases from J, the gap between germline ends came to 10 bases. CDR3 length equals 15 residues. CDR1 is SGHAT and CDR2 is FQDESV in the germline V gene (reference sequence). CDR3 sequence: CASSLGAGSTDTQYF. The CDR3 DNA sequence: TGTGCCAGCAGCTTGGGCGCCGGTAGCACAGATACGCAGTATTTT.

This clone was recorded at least ten times. The chain joins TRBV28 to TRBJ2-1, with 7 nucleotides matching TRBD2. Germline V gene data show CDR1 as MDHEN and CDR2 as SYDVKM. This CDR3 has 13 residues. With V trimmed by 6 bases and J by 5 bases, 4 bases remained unmatched. CDR3 loop: CASRLADHNEQFF. In DNA, the CDR3 is TGTGCCAGCAGGCTAGCGGATCACAATGAGCAGTTCTTC.

This clone was counted many times. This chain connects TRBV5-1 to TRBJ1-1; 7 bases line up with TRBD1. This CDR3 has 14 residues. Trimming at V came to 4 bases and at J to 2 bases, leaving 5 bases not matched to a gene. Germline values: CDR1 SGHRS, CDR2 YFSETQ. The CDR3 here is CASSTEGANTEAFF. The CDR3 DNA follows: TGCGCCAGCAGCACGGAGGGGGCTAACACTGAAGCTTTCTTT.

This clone has at least ten counts. The CDR3 reads CASTLEGSGTQYF. The CDR3 region has the DNA TGTGCCAGCACTTTGGAGGGGTCAGGGACCCAGTACTTC. V and J are TRBV2 and TRBJ2-5, with D maybe TRBD2 (6 bases). V lost 7 bases, J lost 7 bases, and 16 bases lay in between. The CDR3 consists of 13 residues. CDR1 and CDR2 from the germline V gene are SNHLY and FYNNEI.

This clone was seen many times. The rearrangement links TRBV7-2 to TRBJ2-2; the D is unclear. Germline CDR1 is SGHTA and CDR2 is FQGNSA. CDR3 length equals 15 residues. V was shortened by 5 bases and J by 4 bases, with 14 bases between the two germline ends. CDR3 loop: CASSLFDVITGELFF. The DNA of the CDR3 is TGTGCCAGCAGCCTTTTCGACGTAATCACCGGGGAGCTGTTTTTT.

The sample holds many counts of this clone. V usage is TRBV20-1 and J usage is TRBJ2-6; no clear D. Germline V lookup: CDR1 DFQATT, CDR2 SNEGSKA (reference sequence). V gave up 6 bases and J gave up 0 bases, with 9 bases separating them. CDR3 length: 14 amino acids. CDR3 DNA: TGCAGTGCCGGAACAGACTCTGGGGCCAACGTCCTGACTTTC. Translation gives CSAGTDSGANVLTF.

This clone was recorded at least ten times. The chain links TRBV5-1 to TRBJ2-3; D not certain. The germline V gene has CDR1 SGHRS and CDR2 YFSETQ. Trimming cost V 4 bases and J 5 bases, with 8 bases left between them. The CDR3 has 12 residues. The CDR3 sequence is CASSKDRDTQYF. The CDR3 region has the DNA TGCGCCAGCAGCAAGGACCGAGATACGCAGTATTTT.

This clone was seen repeatedly, ten times or more. This chain joins TRBV20-1 and TRBJ2-7, with 10 bases lining up with TRBD2. With V trimmed by 4 bases and J by 0 bases, 6 bases remained unmatched. Germline-derived CDR1 and CDR2 are DFQATT and SNEGSKA (reference sequence). This CDR3 spans 15 amino acids. The CDR3 region is CSANQREGPSYEQYF. As DNA, the CDR3 is TGCAGTGCTAACCAGCGGGAGGGACCCTCCTACGAGCAGTACTTC.

The chain recombines TRBV19 with TRBJ2-7; 7 nucleotides agree with TRBD1. Germline V gene lookup returns CDR1 LNHDA and CDR2 SQIVND (reference sequence). The CDR3 covers 16 residues. After removal of 3 bases from V and 6 bases from J, the junction contained 14 bases not matched to a gene. The CDR3 here is CASSISPGQWTVEQYF. The CDR3 DNA is TGTGCCAGTAGTATTTCCCCGGGACAGTGGACTGTCGAGCAGTACTTC.

A remark on this clone: This could be a read error, since a much larger clone is one nucleotide away. The rearrangement joins TRBV7-8 to TRBJ2-1; 10 nucleotides agree with TRBD2. In germline, CDR1 is SGHVS, CDR2 FQNEAQ. This CDR3 has 17 amino acids. V was clipped by 9 bases and J by 4 bases; unmatched bases: 15. The CDR3 bases are TGTGCCAGTGGCGAGCGGGAGGGCATTAGAGGGTACAATGAGCAGTTCTTC. Translated: CASGEREGIRGYNEQFF.

In this sample, this clone turned up many times. The gene calls are TRBV3-1 and TRBJ1-1; D is undetermined. Trimming stripped 3 bases from V and 4 bases from J, with 9 bases between. The CDR3 extends over 13 amino acids. Germline CDR1 LGHDT, CDR2 YNNKEL (reference sequence). CDR3 coding DNA: TGTGCCAGCAGCCAGGTTCTTCGCACTGAAGCTTTCTTT. Translation gives CASSQVLRTEAFF.